The rows below give T cell receptor beta chains drawn from one sample of a study of cytomegalovirus exposure and HLA in healthy donors. Clones were sequenced by immunoSEQ multiplex PCR, and TCRdb holds only the in-frame ones, with some missing. The sample consists of about 95,000 clones, roughly four fifths of them appearing once. What was sequenced was PBMCs. These receptors originate from a man younger than 45 in good health and CMV-seropositive. Both conserved end residues are part of each CDR3. The D gene is left open where the match is weak. Part of the rows lack a size; the others show once, few, many or a class for expanded clones.

- - TRBJ2-7 TRBV27 CASSLVPTAYEQYF TGTGCCAGCAGTTTAGTGCCGACAGCCTACGAGCAGTACTTC
- - TRBJ1-2 TRBV27 CASSSHRDGYTF TGTGCCAGCAGCTCGCACAGAGATGGCTACACCTTC
- - TRBJ2-5 TRBV29-1 CSGGQNQETQYF TGCAGCGGTGGACAGAACCAAGAGACCCAGTACTTC
- - TRBJ2-5 TRBV7-7 CASSSGTPQETQYF TGTGCCAGCAGCTCTGGGACTCCCCAAGAGACCCAGTACTTC
- - TRBJ2-5 TRBV11-3 CASSANQETQYF TGTGCCAGCAGCGCTAACCAAGAGACCCAGTACTTC
- - TRBJ2-1 TRBV9 CASSVGLRGADNEQFF TGTGCCAGCAGCGTAGGTCTTCGGGGGGCGGACAATGAGCAGTTCTTC
TRBD1 - TRBJ2-5 TRBV9 CASSVGPTGGETQYF TGTGCCAGCAGCGTAGGCCCCACAGGGGGGGAGACCCAGTACTTC
- - TRBJ1-5 TRBV5-1 CASSFDGDIGQPQHF TGCGCCAGCAGCTTCGATGGGGACATCGGTCAGCCCCAGCATTTT
TRBD1 once TRBJ1-1 TRBV30 CAWGTENTEAFF TGTGCCTGGGGGACAGAGAACACTGAAGCTTTCTTT
- - TRBJ2-1 TRBV7-2 CASSPPGWYNEQFF TGTGCCAGCAGCCCTCCGGGGTGGTACAATGAGCAGTTCTTC